This T cell receptor (beta chain) was found in a study of regulatory T cells in long-lasting Graves disease. Stated time point: newly diagnosed GD, antithyroid drugs for less than 3 months. Scientists built the TCR library using RNA that was extracted from PBMCs. With iRepertoire HTBI primers and Arm-PCR of CDR3 regions, TCR beta libraries were built. Each CDR3 protein gets one entry after TCRdb re-called the multiplex PCR reads with MiXCR. The data show about 460,000 distinct CDR3 sequences, with 13% to 15% seen just once and approximately 17% held by the top ten. Study conclusions and caveats: Persistent Graves' patients possessed reduced TCR diversity relative to recently diagnosed ones.

Trimming stripped 4 bases from V and 2 bases from J, with 6 bases between. The CDR3 contains 12 residues. Germline V gene sequence: CDR1 SGHRS, CDR2 YFSETQ. Concerning this clonotype itself: Its target is not known.

A further study also used this sample, focusing on T cells in Graves' hyperthyroidism and ophthalmopathy.

V gene TRBV5-1 combines with J gene TRBJ2-5; D is unresolved. The receptor comes from a woman in her forties or fifties with Graves disease. The material sequenced was peripheral blood mononuclear cells (PBMCs), taken at new diagnosis, from a patient treated with antithyroid drugs. CDR3 in amino acids: CASSEAQETQYF. CDR3 nucleotide sequence: TGCGCCAGCAGCGAGGCTCAAGAGACCCAGTACTTC.